This T cell receptor (beta chain) was obtained from a study of Graves' ophthalmopathy and Graves' hyperthyroidism. About the research overall: Before any treatment was given, at initial diagnosis, peripheral blood was collected.

Enrolled hyperthyroidism patients had a new diagnosis, a duration under 2 months, and an age of 18 to 65. Findings and caveats of the study: In separating ophthalmopathy from stable hyperthyroidism, a 13-signature model achieved roughly 90% sensitivity and approximately 80% specificity. Detected in blood as well were most expanded thyroid clonotypes with frequency above 0.001.

The V end was cut by 4 bases, the J end by 6 bases, with 21 bases between. This CDR3 spans 15 amino acids. Looked up from germline, CDR1 is DFQATT and CDR2 is SNEGSKA (reference sequence). There are many counts of this clonotype. The antigen remains undetermined. For repertoire sequencing, the TCR beta CDR3 regions were amplified from RNA transcripts. Following a first-round RT-PCR that used HTBI primers, a second-round multiplex PCR was carried out. One entry per CDR3 protein results from TCRdb running MiXCR on the multiplex PCR reads. The sample lists roughly 610,000 distinct CDR3 sequences, 22% occurring once.

Material: peripheral blood. V is TRBV20-1 and J is TRBJ1-2; D is possibly TRBD1 (6 bases). This TCR was sampled from a woman younger than 35 with stable Graves' hyperthyroidism. Some clones in this sample may be carry-over from other donors' samples. The CDR3 loop reads CSATTQNQGPHGYTF. The CDR3 region has the DNA TGCAGTGCTACCACCCAAAATCAGGGGCCGCATGGCTACACCTTC.